This passage covers 27 T cell receptor beta chains from one sample sequenced in a study of metastatic and nonmetastatic thyroid tumors. No treatment had been given to any patient before thyroid surgery. TCRdb reanalyzed the PCR reads via MiXCR. The sample has about 22,000 clones, roughly 23% seen once; the top ten hold 60% to 80%. Sequencing was done on a sample of blood. Receptors were obtained from a male donor with papillary thyroid cancer or a benign thyroid nodule (not recorded which). Some clones in this sample may be carry-over from other donors' samples.

The chain combines TRBV5-6 with TRBJ1-2; D unclear. Trimming shortened V by 6 bases and J by 2 bases, and 8 bases separated the two germline ends. This CDR3 spans 12 amino acids. The germline gives CDR1 SGHDT, CDR2 YYEEEE. CDR3 amino acids: CASNEANYGYTF. DNA for the CDR3: TGTGCCAGCAATGAAGCGAACTATGGCTACACCTTC.

This clone has at least ten counts. The genes are TRBV7-8 and TRBJ1-2, with D perhaps TRBD1 (5 bases). The V gene's germline CDR1 is SGHVS and CDR2 FQNEAQ. With 5 bases removed from V and 8 bases from J, the gap between germline ends came to 18 bases. CDR3 length: 14 amino acids. CDR3 bases: TGTGCCAGCAGCCAGCAACAGGTTCGCCGAGGCTACACCTTC. Its protein product is CASSQQQVRRGYTF.

The chain links TRBV7-8 to TRBJ1-5, with 7 bases matching TRBD1. This CDR3 comprises 14 residues. V lost 5 bases to trimming and J lost 5 bases; unmatched junction nucleotides: 6. The germline V gene has CDR1 SGHVS and CDR2 FQNEAQ. The CDR3 sequence is CASSPFTGDQPQHF. The CDR3 DNA sequence: TGTGCCAGCAGCCCGTTCACAGGGGATCAGCCCCAGCATTTT.

About this clone: This may come from a read error, since a much larger clone is one base off. V usage is TRBV29-1 and J usage is TRBJ2-7; D perhaps matches TRBD1 (7 bases). The CDR3 length is 15 residues. Per the germline V gene, CDR1 is SQVTM and CDR2 is ANQGSEA. Trimming stripped 7 bases from V and 4 bases from J, with 23 bases between. CDR3 coding DNA: TGCAGCGCTCCCCGCCTAGACAGGGAGGTTTACGAGCAGTACTTC. Translation: CSAPRLDREVYEQYF.

This clone showed up many times. The chain carries TRBV6-1 and TRBJ1-5; no definite D call. Germline assignment: CDR1 MNHNS and CDR2 SASEGT. This CDR3 spans 14 amino acids. Trimming took 2 bases from V and 7 from J, leaving 12 bases between them. The CDR3 DNA reads as TGTGCCAGCAGTGAACGCGGAGGGTCCCAGCCCCAGCATTTT. It translates to CASSERGGSQPQHF.

By sample fraction, this clone is medium-sized. V and J are TRBV6-1 and TRBJ2-6; D may correspond to TRBD1 or TRBD2 (6 bases each). Trimming pared 8 bases from V and 0 bases from J, leaving 17 bases between. Germline V gene data show CDR1 as MNHNS and CDR2 as SASEGT. This CDR3 has 17 amino acids. The CDR3 sequence: CASGGTLPPSGANVLTF. The CDR3 coding sequence is TGTGCCAGCGGGGGGACACTTCCCCCCTCTGGGGCCAACGTCCTGACTTTC.

This clone showed up many times. The chain uses TRBV18 and TRBJ2-3; D may be TRBD2 (6 bases). The CDR3 has 15 residues. Germline V lookup: CDR1 KGHSH, CDR2 LQKENI. The germline V and J ends were trimmed by 5 bases and 1 base, with 13 bases remaining between them. The CDR3 DNA sequence: TGTGCCAGCTCATTGGGAGGCAGAGGCACAGATACGCAGTATTTT. Translation gives CASSLGGRGTDTQYF.

The sample holds many counts of this clone. The chain is built from TRBV18 and TRBJ1-6, with D maybe TRBD1 (5 bases). V was trimmed by 1 base and J by 6 bases, leaving 16 bases between them. The germline V gene encodes CDR1 KGHSH and CDR2 LQKENI. The CDR3 spans 17 residues. The CDR3 DNA reads TGTGCCAGCTCACCACTCCAAGGGGCTAATAGTAATTCACCCCTCCACTTT. Protein: CASSPLQGANSNSPLHF.

This clone was counted many times. V is TRBV20-1 and J is TRBJ2-7; 10 bases are a match to TRBD2. Losses at the gene ends were 3 bases for V and 3 bases for J; bases not matched to a gene: 5. In germline, CDR1 is DFQATT, CDR2 SNEGSKA (reference sequence). The CDR3 totals 14 residues. Here the CDR3 reads CSASEREGFYEQYF. The DNA of the CDR3 is TGCAGTGCTAGTGAGCGGGAGGGTTTCTACGAGCAGTACTTC.

This clone was seen a few times. A much larger clone lies a single base off, so this may be a read error. The conserved closing phenylalanine or tryptophan is absent in this CDR3, likely reflecting a read error. The chain is built from TRBV9 and TRBJ1-3, with a possible D match to TRBD1 (5 bases). The germline CDR1 and CDR2 sequences are SGDLS and YYNGEE. The CDR3 is made up of 15 amino acids. V was pared by 6 bases and J by 0 bases, with 13 bases between. CDR3 sequence reads: CASKRGGSSGNTIYL. The CDR3 DNA follows: TGTGCCAGCAAGAGGGGAGGGAGCTCTGGAAACACCATATATCTT.

The rearrangement joins TRBV2 to TRBJ1-5, with D maybe TRBD1 (6 bases). CDR3 length: 13 residues. Germline CDR1 is SNHLY and CDR2 is FYNNEI. Trimming cost V 2 bases and J 7 bases, with 9 bases left between them. The CDR3 sequence is CASSERGEQPQHF. The CDR3 coding sequence is TGTGCCAGCAGTGAAAGGGGGGAACAGCCCCAGCATTTT.

Points on this clone: A read error may account for a junction end that differs from germline. This sequence joins TRBV3-1 and TRBJ1-1, with TRBD1 identical over 7 bases. The CDR3 consists of 15 residues. Germline V gene sequence: CDR1 LGHDT, CDR2 YNNKEL (reference sequence). CDR3 sequence reads: CASSQSRDSHRLTHW. In DNA form, the CDR3 reads TGTGCCAGCAGCCAAAGCCGGGACAGCCATCGCCTAACCCATTGG.

This clone was seen more than once but under ten times. The genes are TRBV6-1 and TRBJ2-3; 7 bases agree with TRBD2. Trimming cost V 9 bases and J 2 bases; bases outside gene matches: 11. CDR3 size: 15 residues. Germline CDR1 is MNHNS and CDR2 is SASEGT. This CDR3 reads CASSLEGTTTDTQYF. The CDR3 region has the DNA TGTGCCAGTTCCCTGGAGGGGACTACCACAGATACGCAGTATTTT.

This clone was counted many times. The chain combines TRBV29-1 with TRBJ2-1; possibly TRBD1 for D (5 bases). There are 14 residues in the CDR3. Germline values: CDR1 SQVTM, CDR2 ANQGSEA. With 4 bases removed from V and 2 bases from J, the gap between germline ends came to 12 bases. CDR3 amino acids: CSVVVGDAYNEQFF. The CDR3 coding sequence is TGCAGCGTTGTAGTAGGGGATGCCTACAATGAGCAGTTCTTC.

This clone was recorded many times. The gene calls are TRBV3-1 and TRBJ2-1; maybe TRBD2 (6 bases). From germline, CDR1 is LGHDT and CDR2 YNNKEL (reference sequence). Trimming left V 3 bases short and J 9 bases short, with 12 bases between. CDR3 length: 13 amino acids. The CDR3: CASSHQEGFEQFF. The DNA for the CDR3 is TGTGCCAGCAGCCACCAGGAGGGCTTTGAGCAGTTCTTC.

This clone appeared many times. The J gene is TRBJ2-1, the V gene TRBV7-2, with D uncertain. CDR3 size: 14 residues. V was clipped by 5 bases and J by 1 base, with 9 bases between them. The germline V gene has CDR1 SGHTA and CDR2 FQGNSA. The CDR3 DNA reads as TGTGCCAGCAGCGTCAGTCGGTCCTACAATGAGCAGTTCTTC. Its protein is CASSVSRSYNEQFF.

This clone occurred many times. V gene TRBV2 combines with J gene TRBJ2-1; no firm D call. V lost 0 bases, J lost 5 bases, and 5 bases lay in between. Germline assignment: CDR1 SNHLY and CDR2 FYNNEI. This CDR3 spans 13 amino acids. The CDR3 DNA sequence: TGTGCCAGCAGTGAAGCTGAGAACAATGAGCAGTTCTTC. It translates to CASSEAENNEQFF.

Details on this clone: It may be a read error: a sequence one base away is much more abundant. Other DNA sequences of this sample code for an identical CDR3. The chain joins TRBV29-1 to TRBJ2-4; 7 bases map to TRBD2. The CDR3 is 12 amino acids. CDR1 is SQVTM and CDR2 is ANQGSEA in the germline V gene. The CDR3 here is CSVETREYIQYF. CDR3 nucleotides: TGTAGCGTTGAAACGCGGGAGTACATTCAGTACTTC.

This clone was recorded at least ten times. V usage is TRBV19 and J usage is TRBJ2-5; tentative D call: TRBD1 (6 bases). The CDR3 has 14 amino acids. Germline values: CDR1 LNHDA, CDR2 SQIVND (reference sequence). V lost 6 bases to trimming and J lost 2 bases, with 13 bases between them. The CDR3 region has the DNA TGTGCCAGTAGACTCAGGGGCATACAAGAGACCCAGTACTTC. It codes for CASRLRGIQETQYF.

The rearrangement joins TRBV5-1 to TRBJ2-6; a weak D match, TRBD1 (5 bases). V was trimmed by 3 bases and J by 0 bases, leaving 7 bases between them. Looked up from germline, CDR1 is SGHRS and CDR2 is YFSETQ. The CDR3 spans 15 residues. This CDR3 reads CASSYDSSGANVLTF. Here the CDR3 DNA reads TGCGCCAGCAGCTATGACAGCTCTGGGGCCAACGTCCTGACTTTC.

The chain carries TRBV5-5 and TRBJ2-2; tentative D call: TRBD2 (5 bases). CDR3 length: 12 amino acids. The germline gives CDR1 SGHKS, CDR2 YYEKEE (reference sequence). V lost 5 bases and J 5 bases, leaving 7 bases between the germline ends. The chain's CDR3 is CASSRRTGELFF. In DNA form, the CDR3 reads TGTGCCAGCAGTAGGAGGACCGGGGAGCTGTTTTTT. Combining the CDR3 with reference TRBV5-5 and TRBJ2-2 gives the whole variable domain DAGVTQSPTHLIKTRGQQVTLRCSPISGHKSVSWYQQVLGQGPQFIFQYYEKEERGRGNFPDRFSARQFPNYSSELNVNALLLGDSALYLCASSRRTGELFFGEGSRLTVL.

The table lists this clone with many counts. The chain carries TRBV6-1 and TRBJ1-1; a weak D match, TRBD1 (6 bases). Germline values: CDR1 MNHNS, CDR2 SASEGT. V shed 6 bases and J shed 0 bases, with 17 bases lying between them. This CDR3 spans 16 amino acids. CDR3 bases: TGTGCCAGCAGCCAGGGGCCATACCCGATGAACACTGAAGCTTTCTTT. Translated: CASSQGPYPMNTEAFF.

This clone came up many times. This sequence joins TRBV20-1 and TRBJ2-1, with 12 bases lining up with TRBD2. The length of the CDR3 is 15 residues. V dropped 1 base and J dropped 9; count of bases not matched to a gene: 7. Germline CDR1 reads DFQATT; CDR2 reads SNEGSKA (reference sequence). CDR3 loop: CSARAPSGRALEQFF. The CDR3 coding sequence is TGCAGTGCTAGAGCTCCTAGCGGGAGGGCCCTTGAGCAGTTCTTC.

Many counts were recorded for this clone. The chain is built from TRBV6-4 and TRBJ2-6, with D uncertain. This CDR3 region has 17 residues. Germline CDR1 is MRHNA and CDR2 is SNTAGT. V lost 0 bases to trimming and J lost 3 bases, with 12 bases between them. CDR3 loop: CASSDSGYGFGANVLTF. CDR3 DNA: TGTGCCAGCAGTGACTCAGGATACGGCTTTGGGGCCAACGTCCTGACTTTC.

The sample holds a few counts of this clone. The junction shows a germline mismatch at one end, possibly a read error. V and J are TRBV6-2 or TRBV6-3 and TRBJ2-7; 10 nucleotides line up with TRBD2. Germline CDR1 and CDR2: MNHEY and SVGEGT. The CDR3 is 13 residues long. CDR3 in DNA: TGTGCCAGCAGAGGGACTAGCGTGAACGATCAGTACTTC. Translating it yields CASRGTSVNDQYF.

This clone has more than one count but fewer than ten. The V call is TRBV6-2 or TRBV6-3, the J call TRBJ2-2; the D gene is possibly TRBD1 (6 bases). The V gene's germline CDR1 is MNHEY and CDR2 SVGEGT. The V and J ends lost 1 base and 5 bases respectively, with 8 bases between them. The CDR3 runs to 14 residues. CDR3 region: CASSYFQGTGELFF. CDR3 DNA: TGTGCCAGCAGTTACTTCCAGGGGACCGGGGAGCTGTTTTTT.

This clone showed up many times. The chain carries TRBV6-4 and TRBJ2-2; TRBD2 aligns across 9 bases. CDR3 length: 15 residues. J lost 4 bases, V lost 0 bases, and 0 bases had no gene match. CDR1 and CDR2 (germline): MRHNA, SNTAGT. This CDR3 reads CASSDSSGSTGELFF. Here the CDR3 DNA reads TGTGCCAGCAGTGACTCTAGCGGGAGCACCGGGGAGCTGTTTTTT.